Listed here are 2 T cell receptor beta chains from one sample, sequenced in a study of cytomegalovirus exposure and HLA in healthy donors. 13 Jbeta primers and 60 Vbeta primers were used for the PCR. Sequenced by immunoSEQ multiplex PCR; TCRdb stores in-frame clones only, minus some. The data show 180,000 or so clones, roughly 88% seen once. Sequences were obtained from PBMCs. These receptors all stem from a man aged 18 to 35 in good health and CMV-seropositive.

The chain couples TRBV9 to TRBJ2-7, with 11 bases fitting TRBD1. The CDR3 has 15 amino acids. CDR1 and CDR2 from the germline V gene are SGDLS and YYNGEE. Trimming took 3 bases from V and 0 from J; bases not matched to a gene: 2. In DNA form, the CDR3 reads TGTGCCAGCAGCGCAGGACAGGGGGCCTCCTACGAGCAGTACTTC. Translation: CASSAGQGASYEQYF.

The V gene is TRBV29-1, the J gene TRBJ1-1; D unresolved. V was shortened by 7 bases and J by 4 bases, with 16 bases between the two germline ends. CDR1 and CDR2 from the germline V gene are SQVTM and ANQGSEA. The length of the CDR3 is 13 residues. The CDR3 sequence: CSAGSSPRTEAFF. The CDR3 region has the DNA TGCAGCGCGGGTTCCAGTCCCCGCACTGAAGCTTTCTTT.